The 16 T cell receptor beta chains reported below all come from one sample, sequenced in a study of T cells in localized non-small cell lung cancer. The method was immunoSEQ multiplex PCR; TCRdb's version includes in-frame clones alone and lacks a portion of them. The sample includes roughly 2,700 clones, around 30% seen only once; the top ten take roughly a sixth. Sample: lung tumor tissue, taken before any cancer treatment. The origin of the receptors is a female donor aged 60 or older with stage II squamous cell lung carcinoma.

This clone was counted between two and nine times. The chain recombines TRBV18 with TRBJ1-1, with D hard to call. This CDR3 has 14 residues. Germline CDR1 reads KGHSH; CDR2 reads LQKENI. Trimming removed 1 base from V and 4 bases from J, with 10 bases in between. This CDR3 is CASSPHPRSTEAFF. CDR3 bases: TGTGCCAGCTCACCACACCCCAGGTCCACTGAAGCTTTCTTT.

The chain carries TRBV5-1 and TRBJ2-7; D might be TRBD2 (7 bases). Germline V gives CDR1 SGHRS, CDR2 YFSETQ. CDR3 length equals 15 residues. Trimming took 4 bases from V and 3 from J, leaving 17 bases between them. CDR3 coding DNA: TGCGCCAGCAGCCACCAGGGCGGGGGCGACTACGAGCAGTACTTC. Translated, it gives CASSHQGGGDYEQYF.

The chain joins TRBV5-1 to TRBJ1-1; possibly TRBD1 for D (6 bases). Germline values: CDR1 SGHRS, CDR2 YFSETQ. The V end lost 0 bases, the J end lost 0 bases, and 12 bases lay between the germline ends. This CDR3 comprises 16 residues. The CDR3 reads CASSLGIGTMNTEAFF. The CDR3 DNA sequence: TGCGCCAGCAGCTTGGGGATCGGGACAATGAACACTGAAGCTTTCTTT.

This clone has just a few counts. The chain employs TRBV2 and TRBJ1-2; weak D call: TRBD1 (5 bases). Trimming pared 2 bases from V and 4 bases from J, leaving 8 bases between. Germline V gene sequence: CDR1 SNHLY, CDR2 FYNNEI. This CDR3 contains 13 residues. CDR3 bases: TGTGCCAGCAGTGAAAGACAGAGCTATGGCTACACCTTC. This codes for CASSERQSYGYTF.

The genes are TRBV9 and TRBJ1-6, with 7 nucleotides matching TRBD1. V lost 8 bases and J lost 9; bases outside the gene matches: 8. This CDR3 is built from 13 residues. CDR1 is SGDLS and CDR2 is YYNGEE in the germline V gene. CDR3 region: CASQPGGISPLHF. CDR3 coding DNA: TGTGCCAGTCAGCCAGGGGGTATTTCACCCCTCCACTTT.

This chain links TRBV9 with TRBJ1-1, with no clear D. Germline loops: CDR1 SGDLS, CDR2 YYNGEE. Trimming left V 6 bases short and J 3 bases short, with 15 bases between. This CDR3 region has 14 residues. CDR3 amino acids: CASTQNLGDTEAFF. CDR3 coding DNA: TGTGCCAGCACGCAGAATCTTGGGGACACTGAAGCTTTCTTT.

This clone has more than one count but fewer than ten. The V and J genes are TRBV15 and TRBJ2-7; no clear D. Germline values: CDR1 LNHNV, CDR2 YYDKDF (reference sequence). The CDR3 sequence is 15 residues long. V was shortened by 3 bases and J by 8 bases, with 20 bases between the two germline ends. The CDR3 DNA reads TGTGCCACCAGCAGCTGGAGTTCCCCTTCGGGCCAGCAGTACTTC. This translates into CATSSWSSPSGQQYF.

This clone was picked up a small number of times. The chain employs TRBV19 and TRBJ1-1; D gene unclear. The ends were cut back, 5 bases at V and 0 bases at J, with 10 bases in the middle. This CDR3 has 14 amino acids. Germline V CDR1 and CDR2: LNHDA, SQIVND (reference sequence). The CDR3 DNA reads as TGTGCCAGTAGTCTGGGTGGGGTGAACACTGAAGCTTTCTTT. This encodes CASSLGGVNTEAFF.

This clone was picked up a small number of times. This sequence joins TRBV19 and TRBJ1-2, with D hard to call. This CDR3 is built from 14 residues. Germline assignment: CDR1 LNHDA and CDR2 SQIVND (reference sequence). V lost 2 bases to trimming and J lost 5 bases, with 12 bases between them. DNA for the CDR3: TGTGCCAGTAGTATAAGAGGGCTGGCTTATGGCTACACCTTC. Translated, it gives CASSIRGLAYGYTF.

This clone is medium-sized in the sample. The chain combines TRBV9 with TRBJ1-1, with TRBD1 identical over 7 bases. The CDR3 has 14 amino acids. The ends lost 4 bases at V and 4 bases at J; junction bases unmatched: 7. Germline CDR1 SGDLS, CDR2 YYNGEE. The CDR3 nucleotides are TGTGCCAGCAGCTTTACGGGACAGAGCACTGAAGCTTTCTTT. Its translation: CASSFTGQSTEAFF. Filled out from reference TRBV9 and TRBJ1-1, the complete variable domain reads DSGVTQTPKHLITATGQRVTLRCSPRSGDLSVYWYQQSLDQGLQFLIQYYNGEERAKGNILERFSAQQFPDLHSELNLSSLELGDSALYFCASSFTGQSTEAFFGQGTRLTVV.

The genes are TRBV6-8 and TRBJ2-3; D is uncertain. V was shortened by 8 bases and J by 1 base, with 10 bases between the two germline ends. This CDR3 spans 13 amino acids. Germline V gene sequence: CDR1 MNHGY, CDR2 SAAAGT. The CDR3 DNA follows: TGTGCCAGCTCGCGGTCAGGCACAGATACGCAGTATTTT. As protein: CASSRSGTDTQYF.

V and J are TRBV7-7 and TRBJ2-1; 7 bases fit TRBD2. Germline trimming cut 5 bases from V and 6 bases from J; bases unmatched to any gene: 13. Germline values: CDR1 SSHAT, CDR2 FNYEAQ (reference sequence). The CDR3 has 16 residues. The CDR3 is CASSAIWGRAINEQFF. The CDR3 region has the DNA TGTGCCAGCAGCGCAATTTGGGGGAGGGCAATCAATGAGCAGTTCTTC.

The chain has TRBV6-4 and TRBJ2-5; 8 nucleotides agree with TRBD1. This CDR3 is built from 13 residues. The germline CDR1 and CDR2 sequences are MRHNA and SNTAGT. The V gene end was trimmed by 6 bases and the J gene end by 5 bases; junction bases not matched to a gene: 5. This chain's CDR3 is CASSPDRGETQYF. The CDR3 region has the DNA TGTGCCAGCAGCCCCGACAGGGGTGAGACCCAGTACTTC.

Sample share makes this clone medium-sized. The chain joins TRBV11-3 to TRBJ1-4, with D perhaps TRBD1 (6 bases). Between the trimmed V and J ends, which lost 2 bases and 8 bases, there was a span of 15 bases. This CDR3 region has 15 residues. CDR1 is SGHNT, CDR2 YENEEA, per germline. The CDR3: CASSLRWGAREKLFF. CDR3 in DNA: TGTGCCAGCAGCTTACGATGGGGGGCCAGGGAAAAACTGTTTTTT. The variable domain in full, completed from reference TRBV11-3 and TRBJ1-4, reads EAGVVQSPRYKIIEKKQPVAFWCNPISGHNTLYWYLQNLGQGPELLIRYENEEAVDDSQLPKDRFSAERLKGVDSTLKIQPAELGDSAVYLCASSLRWGAREKLFFGSGTQLSVL.

The CDR3 region has the DNA TGCGCCAGCAGTCGGGACAGGCAGGACGAGCAGTACTTC. Its protein product is CASSRDRQDEQYF. The chain joins TRBV10-2 to TRBJ2-7, with TRBD1 matching over 8 bases. Trimming at V came to 5 bases and at J to 5 bases, leaving 5 bases not matched to a gene. CDR3 size: 13 residues. Germline V lookup: CDR1 WSHSY, CDR2 SAAADI.

This clone was counted only a few times. This chain connects TRBV6-8 to TRBJ1-1, with 8 positions matching TRBD1. The CDR3 contains 13 residues. In germline, CDR1 is MNHGY, CDR2 SAAAGT. J was trimmed by 7 bases and V by 5 bases; bases with no gene match: 6. Written as DNA, the CDR3 is TGTGCCAGCAGTGAGGACAGGGAATTTGAAGCTTTCTTT. It specifies CASSEDREFEAFF.